This entry lists 25 T cell receptor beta chains sequenced from one sample in a study of blood T cells in healthy people across ages. It was with a sample-barcoded 5' primer and a J-beta primer mix that a second PCR of roughly 7 to 12 cycles was run. TCRdb fed the 5' RACE reads into MiXCR, producing one record per CDR3 protein. The table shows just over 800,000 distinct CDR3 sequences, with roughly 60% occurring only once. The source material was blood. The receptors come from a man aged 30 to 39 in good health.

This rearrangement joins TRBV7-3 to TRBJ2-1; D not resolved. The V gene lost 5 bases and the J gene lost 9 bases, with 17 bases spanning the gap. This CDR3 comprises 14 residues. Germline V gene lookup returns CDR1 SGHTA and CDR2 FQGTGA. CDR3 sequence: CASSPPGLLGEQFF. CDR3 coding DNA: TGTGCCAGCAGCCCACCTGGGCTCCTGGGTGAGCAGTTCTTC.

J is TRBJ2-5 and V is TRBV11-3; D unresolved. Germline loops: CDR1 SGHNT, CDR2 YENEEA. V shed 0 bases and J shed 1 base, with 9 bases lying between them. The CDR3 extends over 15 amino acids. Here the CDR3 reads CASSLDGQIQETQYF. CDR3 nucleotides: TGTGCCAGCAGCTTAGATGGCCAGATCCAAGAGACCCAGTACTTC.

The rearrangement links TRBV7-3 to TRBJ2-3; weak D call: TRBD1 (6 bases). This CDR3 comprises 14 residues. Germline V gives CDR1 SGHTA, CDR2 FQGTGA. V lost 5 bases and J 4 bases, leaving 13 bases between the germline ends. CDR3 residues: CASSANSGADTQYF. The CDR3 bases are TGTGCCAGCAGCGCGAACTCAGGGGCAGATACGCAGTATTTT.

The chain recombines TRBV5-1 with TRBJ2-3, with D maybe TRBD2 (5 bases). CDR1 and CDR2 from the germline V gene are SGHRS and YFSETQ. This CDR3 region has 13 residues. V lost 4 bases to trimming and J lost 6 bases, with 12 bases between them. In nucleotides, the CDR3 is TGCGCCAGCAGCAGTACTAGTATGGATACGCAGTATTTT. Translating it yields CASSSTSMDTQYF.

This clonotype has a handful of counts. The chain links TRBV18 to TRBJ2-7, with D possibly matching TRBD1 (5 bases). Trimming shortened V by 3 bases and J by 1 base, and 10 bases separated the two germline ends. Germline V gene data show CDR1 as KGHSH and CDR2 as LQKENI. This CDR3 is built from 14 residues. CDR3 coding DNA: TGTGCCAGCTCACCTACGGACACTTCCTACGAGCAGTACTTC. It is translated as CASSPTDTSYEQYF.

The rearrangement joins TRBV6-1 to TRBJ2-5; no reliable D call. CDR1 is MNHNS, CDR2 SASEGT, per germline. V gave up 0 bases and J gave up 4 bases, with 18 bases separating them. The length of the CDR3 is 17 residues. The CDR3 region is CASSEAFIERLLETQYF. For the CDR3, the DNA is TGTGCCAGCAGTGAAGCGTTCATAGAACGATTACTAGAGACCCAGTACTTC.

This chain connects TRBV6-5 to TRBJ2-5; 7 bases match TRBD2. Germline CDR1 MNHEY, CDR2 SVGAGI. Unmatched junction bases numbered 12, after V lost 0 bases and J lost 11 bases. This CDR3 has 15 residues. The CDR3 DNA follows: TGTGCCAGCAGTTACTCGACGCTAGCGGCCTCGGAGCAGTACTTC. Amino acids: CASSYSTLAASEQYF.

A remark on this clonotype: One junction end disagrees with the germline gene, perhaps due to a read error. The chain employs TRBV11-2 and TRBJ2-5; 8 bases fit TRBD2. This CDR3 region has 15 residues. Germline CDR1 SGHAT, CDR2 FQNNGV. CDR3 loop: CASSLGRRERETLYF. The CDR3 bases are TGTGCCAGCAGCTTAGGACGTCGGGAGCGGGAGACCCTGTACTTC. Full variable domain (remainder filled in from reference TRBV11-2 and TRBJ2-5): EAGVAQSPRYKIIEKRQSVAFWCNPISGHATLYWYQQILGQGPKLLIQFQNNGVVDDSQLPKDRFSAERLKGVDSTLKIQPAKLEDSAVYLCASSLGRRERETLYFGPGTRLLVL.

The chain combines TRBV28 with TRBJ2-3; 7 bases line up with TRBD1. With 8 bases clipped from V and 0 bases from J, the junction kept 5 bases outside the gene matches. CDR1 is MDHEN, CDR2 SYDVKM, per germline. This CDR3 comprises 14 residues. DNA of the CDR3: TGTGCCAGCCAGCGACAGGGTAGCACAGATACGCAGTATTTT. Translation: CASQRQGSTDTQYF.

CDR3 nucleotides: TGTGCCAGCAGTCCTAGAGGGACATGGCTCTACGAGCAGTACTTC. It translates to CASSPRGTWLYEQYF. V gene TRBV12-3 or TRBV12-4 combines with J gene TRBJ2-7; TRBD1 is a possible D gene (6 bases). The CDR3 runs to 15 residues. Trimming left V 5 bases short and J 3 bases short, with 17 bases between.

The V and J genes are TRBV5-6 and TRBJ2-7; possible D gene TRBD2, 5 bases. V shed 4 bases and J shed 1 base, with 15 bases lying between them. The CDR3 extends over 15 amino acids. In germline, CDR1 is SGHDT, CDR2 YYEEEE. This CDR3 reads CASSRPRGGSYEQYF. In nucleotides, the CDR3 is TGTGCCAGCAGCCGGCCCCGGGGTGGGTCCTACGAGCAGTACTTC.

The rearrangement links TRBV7-2 to TRBJ2-5, with D perhaps TRBD2 (5 bases). CDR3 length: 14 amino acids. Germline V gene lookup returns CDR1 SGHTA and CDR2 FQGNSA. Deletions cut 6 bases from V and 11 bases from J, with 22 bases between. CDR3 sequence reads: CASRQWSGVREQYF. CDR3 DNA: TGTGCCAGCAGACAATGGAGCGGAGTACGAGAGCAGTACTTC.

The J gene is TRBJ2-7, the V gene TRBV4-2; TRBD1 matches 11 bases. Germline CDR1 reads LGHNA; CDR2 reads YNFKEQ. This CDR3 region has 15 residues. With V trimmed by 6 bases and J by 3 bases, 7 bases remained unmatched. The CDR3 sequence: CASSRGTGGDYEQYF. For the CDR3, the DNA is TGTGCCAGCAGTCGTGGGACAGGGGGAGACTACGAGCAGTACTTC.

This clonotype was seen a few times. The rearrangement uses TRBV6-1 and TRBJ2-1; 8 bases line up with TRBD2. CDR3 length: 16 amino acids. Germline V lookup: CDR1 MNHNS, CDR2 SASEGT. With V trimmed by 7 bases and J by 2 bases, 10 bases remained unmatched. CDR3 in DNA: TGTGCCAGCATCCCTTCGGCGGGGGGCACCTACAATGAGCAGTTCTTC. Amino acids: CASIPSAGGTYNEQFF.

The CDR3 here is CSVEGSPGLAPDTQYF. The CDR3 DNA sequence: TGCAGCGTTGAAGGCTCCCCTGGACTAGCGCCAGATACGCAGTATTTT. This chain uses TRBV29-1 with TRBJ2-3, with 9 bases aligning to TRBD2. J lost 4 bases, V lost 1 base, and 9 bases had no gene match. Looked up from germline, CDR1 is SQVTM and CDR2 is ANQGSEA. The CDR3 totals 16 residues.

J is TRBJ1-1 and V is TRBV7-9; weak D call: TRBD1 (5 bases). CDR3 length: 15 amino acids. Germline values: CDR1 SEHNR, CDR2 FQNEAQ (reference sequence). V was clipped by 11 bases and J by 0 bases, with 19 bases between them. CDR3 in amino acids: CALRGAASMNTEAFF. CDR3 nucleotide sequence: TGTGCCCTGAGAGGGGCAGCCTCAATGAACACTGAAGCTTTCTTT.

The DNA of the CDR3 is TGTGCCAGCAGTTTAGGGCAGACAGGGATTAACTATGGCTACACCTTC. Residues: CASSLGQTGINYGYTF. The rearrangement joins TRBV28 to TRBJ1-2, with TRBD1 matching 7 bases. The CDR3 totals 16 residues. Germline V lookup: CDR1 MDHEN, CDR2 SYDVKM. J lost 1 base, V lost 2 bases, and 7 bases had no gene match.

This chain links TRBV7-2 with TRBJ1-6; no clear D gene. The V and J ends lost 2 bases and 13 bases respectively, with 12 bases between them. The CDR3 spans 13 residues. Germline CDR1 SGHTA, CDR2 FQGNSA. In DNA, the CDR3 is TGTGCCAGCAGCTTACCGGATCTAGAGCCCCTCCACTTT. It specifies CASSLPDLEPLHF.

This clonotype was observed once. This chain uses TRBV12-3 or TRBV12-4 with TRBJ2-5, with 9 positions matching TRBD2. There are 16 residues in the CDR3. The J segment lost 5 bases and the V segment lost 1 base, leaving 8 bases of the junction unmatched. CDR3 sequence reads: CASSLGGGGARETQYF. In DNA, the CDR3 is TGTGCCAGCAGTTTAGGGGGCGGGGGGGCACGTGAGACCCAGTACTTC.

The rearrangement uses TRBV15 and TRBJ2-1; 10 bases map to TRBD1. The CDR3 has 14 amino acids. Germline V gives CDR1 LNHNV, CDR2 YYDKDF (reference sequence). With V trimmed by 5 bases and J by 10 bases, 8 bases remained unmatched. CDR3: CATSESGTGVEQFF. CDR3 nucleotides: TGTGCCACCAGCGAATCCGGGACAGGGGTCGAGCAGTTCTTC.

The V gene is TRBV6-5, the J gene TRBJ1-2, with D unresolved. The CDR3 loop spans 14 amino acids. Germline CDR1 is MNHEY and CDR2 is SVGAGI. V lost 0 bases, J lost 8 bases, and 13 bases lay in between. The CDR3 coding sequence is TGTGCCAGCAGTTACTCGGGCAGGTTAAGGGGCTACACCTTC. This encodes CASSYSGRLRGYTF.

The chain uses TRBV7-3 and TRBJ2-5, with 11 bases identical to TRBD1. Germline V gene sequence: CDR1 SGHTA, CDR2 FQGTGA. The J segment lost 5 bases and the V segment lost 4 bases, leaving 6 bases of the junction unmatched. The CDR3 length is 15 residues. The DNA for the CDR3 is TGTGCCAGCAGCTCACGGACAGGGGGCATGGAGACCCAGTACTTC. Translating gives CASSSRTGGMETQYF.

The CDR3 coding sequence is TGCGCCAGCAGCCAAGATTACGGGGGGACACCCGTAGCCAAAAACATTCAGTACTTC. Translating it yields CASSQDYGGTPVAKNIQYF. The chain employs TRBV4-3 and TRBJ2-4; D possibly corresponds to TRBD2 (7 bases). The V gene lost 0 bases and the J gene lost 0 bases, with 18 bases spanning the gap. CDR1 and CDR2 from the germline V gene are LGHNA and YSLEER. This CDR3 contains 19 residues.

Here the CDR3 DNA reads TGCAGCGTTGAACCGAGGCCCAACATTCAGTACTTC. This codes for CSVEPRPNIQYF. V gene TRBV29-1 combines with J gene TRBJ2-4, with D hard to call. Germline CDR1 SQVTM, CDR2 ANQGSEA. V was trimmed by 2 bases and J by 7 bases, leaving 9 bases between them. CDR3 length: 12 residues.

The chain joins TRBV15 to TRBJ2-5; 11 bases map to TRBD1. Unmatched junction bases numbered 5, after V lost 6 bases and J lost 2 bases. The CDR3 runs to 15 residues. Germline V gives CDR1 LNHNV, CDR2 YYDKDF (reference sequence). DNA for the CDR3: TGTGCCACCAGTTGGGGACAGGGGGAACAAGAGACCCAGTACTTC. Its translation: CATSWGQGEQETQYF.